This paragraph covers one TCR beta chain sequence. The antigen is not known. The germline gives CDR1 SGHTA, CDR2 FQGNSA. Trimming took 6 bases from V and 1 from J, leaving 9 bases between them. This CDR3 spans 13 amino acids. The study ran the assay at deep level. Using immunoSEQ multiplex PCR, the repertoire was profiled, and TCRdb retains in-frame clones only, with some absent. The sample has fewer than 3 million clones; around 90% are singletons. This record comes from a study of shared clonotypes between healthy human individuals. Study-wide results and caveats: Blood was the sole source, and tissue repertoires probably differ.

The V gene is TRBV7-2, the J gene TRBJ2-5; D gene ambiguous. The specimen sequenced was naive CD4+ T cells from PBMCs. Stated subset: CD45RA+ positively selected. The TCR comes from a man between 18 and 35 years old in good health. Some clones in this sample may be carry-over from other donors' samples. CDR3 nucleotides: TGTGCCAGCAGTCGAGACCCCCAAGAGACCCAGTACTTC. It specifies CASSRDPQETQYF.